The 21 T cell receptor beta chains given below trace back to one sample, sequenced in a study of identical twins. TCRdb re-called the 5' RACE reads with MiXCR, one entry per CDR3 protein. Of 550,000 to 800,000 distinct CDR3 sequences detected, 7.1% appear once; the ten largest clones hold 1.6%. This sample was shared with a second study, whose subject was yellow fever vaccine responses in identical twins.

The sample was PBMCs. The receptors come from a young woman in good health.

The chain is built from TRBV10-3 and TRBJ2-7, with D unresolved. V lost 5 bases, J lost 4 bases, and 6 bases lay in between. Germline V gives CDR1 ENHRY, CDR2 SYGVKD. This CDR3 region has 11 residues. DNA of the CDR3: TGTGCCATCAGTTCTAGTTACGAGCAGTACTTC. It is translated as CAISSSYEQYF.

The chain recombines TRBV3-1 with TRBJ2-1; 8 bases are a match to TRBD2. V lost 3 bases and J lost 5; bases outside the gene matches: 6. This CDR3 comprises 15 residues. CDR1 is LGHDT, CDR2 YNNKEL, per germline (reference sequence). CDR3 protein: CASSHGLAPDNEQFF. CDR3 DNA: TGTGCCAGCAGCCACGGACTAGCCCCCGACAATGAGCAGTTCTTC.

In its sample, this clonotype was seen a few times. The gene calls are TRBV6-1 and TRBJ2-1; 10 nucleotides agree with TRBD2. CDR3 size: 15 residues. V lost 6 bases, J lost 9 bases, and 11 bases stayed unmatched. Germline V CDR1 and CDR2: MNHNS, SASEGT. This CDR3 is CASSRGSGRALEQFF. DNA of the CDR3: TGTGCCAGCAGCCGCGGCAGCGGGAGGGCCCTTGAGCAGTTCTTC.

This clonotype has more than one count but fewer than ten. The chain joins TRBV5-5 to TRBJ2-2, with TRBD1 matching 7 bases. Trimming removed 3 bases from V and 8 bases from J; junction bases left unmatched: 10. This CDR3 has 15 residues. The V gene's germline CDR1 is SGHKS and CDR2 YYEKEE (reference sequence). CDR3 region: CASSSVRQGRGELFF. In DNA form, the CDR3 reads TGTGCCAGCAGCTCCGTTCGACAGGGTAGGGGGGAGCTGTTTTTT.

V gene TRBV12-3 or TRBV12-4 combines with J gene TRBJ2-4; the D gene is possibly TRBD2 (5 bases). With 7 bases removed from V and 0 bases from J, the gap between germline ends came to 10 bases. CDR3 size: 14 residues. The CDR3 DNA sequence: TGTGCCAGCAACCCTCGGGGAGCCAAAAACATTCAGTACTTC. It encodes CASNPRGAKNIQYF.

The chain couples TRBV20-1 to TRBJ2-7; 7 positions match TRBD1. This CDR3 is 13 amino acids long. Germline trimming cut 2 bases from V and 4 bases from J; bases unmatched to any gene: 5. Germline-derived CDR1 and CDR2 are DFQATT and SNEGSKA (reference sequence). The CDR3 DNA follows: TGCAGTGCTAGAAACAGGGGAAGGTACGAGCAGTACTTC. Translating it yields CSARNRGRYEQYF.

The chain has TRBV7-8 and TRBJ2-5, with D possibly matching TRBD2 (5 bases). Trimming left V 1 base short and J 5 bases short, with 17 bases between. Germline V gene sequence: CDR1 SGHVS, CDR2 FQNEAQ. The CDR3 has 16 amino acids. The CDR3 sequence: CASSLDLGSKSETQYF. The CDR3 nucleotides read TGTGCCAGCAGCTTAGATTTGGGGAGCAAGTCTGAGACCCAGTACTTC.

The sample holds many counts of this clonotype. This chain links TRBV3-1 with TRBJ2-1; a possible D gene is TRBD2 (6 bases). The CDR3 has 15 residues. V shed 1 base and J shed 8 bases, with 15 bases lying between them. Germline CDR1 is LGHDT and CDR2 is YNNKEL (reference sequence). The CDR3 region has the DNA TGTGCCAGCAGCCAAGTTAGCGGAAACACAGATGAGCAGTTCTTC. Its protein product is CASSQVSGNTDEQFF.

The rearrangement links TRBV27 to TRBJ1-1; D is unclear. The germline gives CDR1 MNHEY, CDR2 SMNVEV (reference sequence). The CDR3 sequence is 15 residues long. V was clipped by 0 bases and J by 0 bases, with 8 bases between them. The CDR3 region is CASSLSPRMNTEAFF. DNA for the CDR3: TGTGCCAGCAGTTTATCTCCACGTATGAACACTGAAGCTTTCTTT.

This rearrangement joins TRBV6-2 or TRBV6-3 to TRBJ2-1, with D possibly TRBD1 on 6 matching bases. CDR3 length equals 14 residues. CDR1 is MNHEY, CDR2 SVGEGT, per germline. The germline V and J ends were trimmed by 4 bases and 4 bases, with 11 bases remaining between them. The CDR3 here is CASSFLGAYNEQFF. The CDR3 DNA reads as TGTGCCAGCAGTTTCCTGGGGGCGTACAATGAGCAGTTCTTC.

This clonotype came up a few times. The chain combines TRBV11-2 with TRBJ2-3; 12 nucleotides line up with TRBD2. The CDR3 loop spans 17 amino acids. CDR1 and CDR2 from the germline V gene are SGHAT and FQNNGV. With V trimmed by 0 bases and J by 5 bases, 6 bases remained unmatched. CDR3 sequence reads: CASSLDLAGGPGDTQYF. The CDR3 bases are TGTGCCAGCAGCTTAGACCTAGCGGGGGGGCCGGGAGATACGCAGTATTTT.

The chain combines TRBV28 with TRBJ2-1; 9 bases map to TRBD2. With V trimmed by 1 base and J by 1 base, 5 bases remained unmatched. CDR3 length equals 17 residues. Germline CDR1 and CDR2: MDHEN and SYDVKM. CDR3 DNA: TGTGCCAGCAGTTTATTGGGTAGCGGGAGTTCCTACAATGAGCAGTTCTTC. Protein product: CASSLLGSGSSYNEQFF.

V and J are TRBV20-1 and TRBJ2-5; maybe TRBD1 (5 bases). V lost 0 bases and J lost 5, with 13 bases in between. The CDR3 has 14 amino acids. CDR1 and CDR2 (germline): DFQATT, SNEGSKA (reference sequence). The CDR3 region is CSARDLGGAETQYF. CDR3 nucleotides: TGCAGTGCTAGAGATCTGGGTGGGGCGGAGACCCAGTACTTC.

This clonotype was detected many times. The CDR3 coding sequence is TGTGCCACCAGCAGAGATAGTCCTACAGATACGCAGTATTTT. This codes for CATSRDSPTDTQYF. V gene TRBV15 combines with J gene TRBJ2-3; unclear D gene. The CDR3 consists of 14 residues. Trimming left V 0 bases short and J 3 bases short, with 7 bases between. Germline CDR1 and CDR2: LNHNV and YYDKDF (reference sequence).

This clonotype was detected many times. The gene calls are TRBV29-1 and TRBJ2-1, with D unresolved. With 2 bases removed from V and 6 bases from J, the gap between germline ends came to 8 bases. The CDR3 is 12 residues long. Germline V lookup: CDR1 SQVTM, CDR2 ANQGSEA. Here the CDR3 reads CSVERSPNEQFF. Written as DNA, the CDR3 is TGCAGCGTTGAACGTAGTCCCAATGAGCAGTTCTTC.

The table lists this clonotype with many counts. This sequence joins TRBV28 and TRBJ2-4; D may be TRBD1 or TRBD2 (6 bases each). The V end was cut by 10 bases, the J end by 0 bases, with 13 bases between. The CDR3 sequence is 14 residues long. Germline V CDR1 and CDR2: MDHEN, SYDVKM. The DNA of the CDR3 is TGTGCCACCGGGGGCAGGAGAGCCAAAAACATTCAGTACTTC. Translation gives CATGGRRAKNIQYF.

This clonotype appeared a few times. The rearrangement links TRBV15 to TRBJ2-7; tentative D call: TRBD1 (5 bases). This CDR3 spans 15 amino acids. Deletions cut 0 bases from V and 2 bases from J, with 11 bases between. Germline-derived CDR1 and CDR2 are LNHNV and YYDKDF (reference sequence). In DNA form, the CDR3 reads TGTGCCACCAGCAGAGAGGCAGTAGGGGCCTACGAGCAGTACTTC. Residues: CATSREAVGAYEQYF.

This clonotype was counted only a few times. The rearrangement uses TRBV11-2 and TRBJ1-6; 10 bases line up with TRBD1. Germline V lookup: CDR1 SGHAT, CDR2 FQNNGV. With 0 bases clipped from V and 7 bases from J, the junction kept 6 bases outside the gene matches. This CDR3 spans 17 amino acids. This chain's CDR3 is CASSLDRQGARNSPLHF. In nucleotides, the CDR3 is TGTGCCAGCAGCTTAGATAGACAGGGGGCCAGGAATTCACCCCTCCACTTT.

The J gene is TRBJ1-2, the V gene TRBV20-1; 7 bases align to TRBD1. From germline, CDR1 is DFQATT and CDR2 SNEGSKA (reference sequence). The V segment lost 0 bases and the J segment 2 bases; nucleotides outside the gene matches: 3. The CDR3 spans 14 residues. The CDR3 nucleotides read TGCAGTGCTAGAGACCCGGGACAGAACTATGGCTACACCTTC. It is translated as CSARDPGQNYGYTF.

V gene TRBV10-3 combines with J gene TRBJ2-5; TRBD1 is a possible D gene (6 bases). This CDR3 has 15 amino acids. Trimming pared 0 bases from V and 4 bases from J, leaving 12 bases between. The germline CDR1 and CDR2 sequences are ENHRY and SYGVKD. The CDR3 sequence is CAISESSGVLETQYF. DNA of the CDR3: TGTGCCATCAGTGAGTCCTCAGGGGTGTTAGAGACCCAGTACTTC.

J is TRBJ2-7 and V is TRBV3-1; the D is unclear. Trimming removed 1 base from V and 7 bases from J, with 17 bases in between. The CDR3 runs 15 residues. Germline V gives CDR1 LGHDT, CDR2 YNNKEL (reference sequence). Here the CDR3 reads CASSQGLGSDKEQYV. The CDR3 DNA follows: TGTGCCAGCAGCCAAGGATTGGGCAGCGACAAGGAGCAGTACGTC.